A single sample is the source of the 16 T cell receptor beta chains below, sequenced in a study of regulatory T cells in long-lasting Graves disease. To make TCR beta libraries, researchers used iRepertoire HTBI primers and Arm-PCR of CDR3 regions. A single record per CDR3 protein comes from TCRdb applying MiXCR to the multiplex PCR reads. The data show 350,000 to 500,000 distinct CDR3 sequences, roughly 15% seen once. Time point described: newly diagnosed GD, antithyroid drugs for less than 3 months. The TCR library was made from RNA extracted from PBMCs. The same data also contributed to another study, on T cells in Graves' hyperthyroidism and ophthalmopathy.

Sample: peripheral blood mononuclear cells (PBMCs), taken at new diagnosis, from a patient treated with antithyroid drugs. All receptors come from a woman in her forties or fifties with Graves disease.

Many counts were recorded for this clonotype. The chain combines TRBV12-3 or TRBV12-4 with TRBJ2-7, with D hard to call. CDR3 length: 15 amino acids. Trimming removed 5 bases at V and 0 bases at J, with 14 bases between. The CDR3 sequence: CASSPPGFRSYEQYF. The CDR3, as DNA: TGTGCCAGCAGTCCCCCCGGGTTCCGCTCCTACGAGCAGTACTTC.

This clonotype was counted only a few times. The J gene is TRBJ1-1, the V gene TRBV19; TRBD1 aligns across 7 bases. The V gene end was trimmed by 9 bases and the J gene end by 3 bases; junction bases not matched to a gene: 7. Germline CDR1 and CDR2: LNHDA and SQIVND (reference sequence). The CDR3 is 13 residues long. This CDR3 reads CASREDRDTEAFF. The CDR3 DNA reads TGTGCCAGCCGAGAAGACAGGGACACTGAAGCTTTCTTT.

There are many counts of this clonotype. The chain carries TRBV2 and TRBJ2-1; possibly TRBD2 for D (6 bases). With 4 bases removed from V and 4 bases from J, the gap between germline ends came to 11 bases. The CDR3 covers 14 residues. From germline, CDR1 is SNHLY and CDR2 FYNNEI. CDR3 loop: CASSASEIYNEQFF. As DNA, the CDR3 is TGTGCCAGCAGTGCTAGCGAGATATACAATGAGCAGTTCTTC.

This clonotype was found once. This sequence joins TRBV4-1 and TRBJ2-1; 9 bases agree with TRBD1. The CDR3 runs to 15 residues. J was trimmed by 3 bases and V by 1 base; bases with no gene match: 1. Germline V gene lookup returns CDR1 MGHRA and CDR2 YSYEKL. The CDR3 here is CASSQATGGYNEQFF. The CDR3 coding sequence is TGCGCCAGCAGCCAAGCGACAGGGGGCTACAATGAGCAGTTCTTC.

This clonotype was observed at least ten times. V is TRBV27 and J is TRBJ1-1; D not resolved. The V and J ends lost 3 bases and 6 bases respectively, with 11 bases between them. This CDR3 has 13 amino acids. The germline gives CDR1 MNHEY, CDR2 SMNVEV (reference sequence). The CDR3 reads CASSFTPGSEAFF. CDR3 nucleotide sequence: TGTGCCAGCAGTTTCACACCGGGATCTGAAGCTTTCTTT.

This clonotype was observed at least ten times. The chain joins TRBV28 to TRBJ1-1; possible D gene TRBD1, 5 bases. Germline V lookup: CDR1 MDHEN, CDR2 SYDVKM. V was pared by 4 bases and J by 2 bases, with 14 bases between. The CDR3 runs to 15 residues. CDR3 region: CASSSGTLFNTEAFF. DNA for the CDR3: TGTGCCAGCAGTTCGGGGACGCTTTTTAACACTGAAGCTTTCTTT.

This clonotype has at least ten counts. The rearrangement links TRBV6-1 to TRBJ1-3, with D perhaps matching TRBD1 (6 bases). The CDR3 is 15 amino acids. Germline CDR1 and CDR2: MNHNS and SASEGT. V was pared by 2 bases and J by 6 bases, with 14 bases between. The CDR3 DNA reads TGTGCCAGCAGTGAATGGGCAGGGGATATAAACACCATATATTTT. Encoded protein: CASSEWAGDINTIYF.

This clonotype was observed at least ten times. V and J are TRBV30 and TRBJ2-5; D is unresolved. The CDR3 has 12 amino acids. Germline-derived CDR1 and CDR2 are GTSNPN and SVGIG (reference sequence). Trimming left V 2 bases short and J 2 bases short, with 6 bases between. The CDR3 region is CAWSREQETQYF. CDR3 sequence (DNA): TGTGCCTGGAGTAGAGAACAAGAGACCCAGTACTTC.

This clonotype was recorded a few times. The V gene is TRBV3-1, the J gene TRBJ2-1; 9 bases align to TRBD2. The V gene end was trimmed by 4 bases and the J gene end by 9 bases; junction bases not matched to a gene: 7. CDR3 length: 14 residues. In germline, CDR1 is LGHDT, CDR2 YNNKEL (reference sequence). CDR3 amino acids: CASSPASSGIEQFF. For the CDR3, the DNA is TGTGCCAGCAGCCCAGCGTCTAGCGGGATTGAGCAGTTCTTC.

V gene TRBV2 combines with J gene TRBJ1-1; 9 positions agree with TRBD1. Germline V gene sequence: CDR1 SNHLY, CDR2 FYNNEI. V lost 7 bases, J lost 4 bases, and 4 bases stayed unmatched. CDR3 size: 13 residues. Here the CDR3 reads CASMGQGGTEAFF. CDR3 nucleotide sequence: TGTGCCAGCATGGGACAGGGCGGCACTGAAGCTTTCTTT.

There are many counts of this clonotype. The chain carries TRBV3-1 and TRBJ2-5; no firm D call. V lost 6 bases, J lost 3 bases, and 11 bases lay in between. The CDR3 covers 13 residues. Germline CDR1 and CDR2: LGHDT and YNNKEL (reference sequence). DNA of the CDR3: TGTGCCAGCAGTCAGGACGCAGAAGAGACCCAGTACTTC. Its translation is CASSQDAEETQYF.

There are many counts of this clonotype. The chain employs TRBV10-3 and TRBJ2-1; unclear D gene. Germline CDR1 ENHRY, CDR2 SYGVKD. V gave up 3 bases and J gave up 5 bases, with 14 bases separating them. The CDR3 runs to 15 residues. DNA of the CDR3: TGTGCCATCAGTGACCACAAGGGCCAAGACAATGAGCAGTTCTTC. The encoded protein is CAISDHKGQDNEQFF.

This clonotype was recorded many times. The rearrangement links TRBV12-3 or TRBV12-4 to TRBJ2-7; TRBD2 matches at 7 bases. V shed 3 bases and J 3 bases; nucleotides not matched to a gene: 2. The CDR3 runs to 13 residues. CDR3 sequence: CASSFGLVYEQYF. CDR3 nucleotide sequence: TGTGCCAGCAGTTTTGGACTAGTCTACGAGCAGTACTTC.

In its sample, this clonotype was seen a few times. In nucleotides, the CDR3 is TGTGCCAGTAGTAGACGGGACAGTCTGGGCGAGCAGTACTTC. Protein sequence: CASSRRDSLGEQYF. The chain carries TRBV19 and TRBJ2-7; TRBD1 matches at 7 bases. The CDR3 runs 14 residues. J gave up 6 bases and V 4 bases, and 9 bases lay outside the gene matches. The germline V gene encodes CDR1 LNHDA and CDR2 SQIVND (reference sequence).

The gene calls are TRBV3-1 and TRBJ2-2, with TRBD2 matching 9 bases. The V gene's germline CDR1 is LGHDT and CDR2 YNNKEL (reference sequence). V was clipped by 3 bases and J by 7 bases; unmatched bases: 3. This CDR3 is built from 14 residues. The CDR3 here is CASSQREGDGELFF. The CDR3 DNA reads as TGTGCCAGCAGCCAGCGGGAGGGGGACGGGGAGCTGTTTTTT.

There are many counts of this clonotype. The chain carries TRBV30 and TRBJ2-1, with 10 positions matching TRBD2. Germline CDR1 reads GTSNPN; CDR2 reads SVGIG (reference sequence). Germline trimming cut 4 bases from V and 9 bases from J; bases unmatched to any gene: 9. The CDR3 has 14 amino acids. The CDR3, as DNA: TGTGCCTGGAACAGCGGGAGGGCCATTAGTGAGCAGTTCTTC. Protein product: CAWNSGRAISEQFF.